Below, 18 T cell receptor beta chains from the same sample are listed, as sequenced in a study of immune heterogeneity within non-small cell lung tumors. Template input was genomic DNA from bulk tumor (about 640 ng per sample). The authors collected several far-apart biopsies from each primary tumor during surgery. Patients underwent curative surgery for non-small cell lung cancer (untreated and newly diagnosed). Multiplex PCR employing 32 V and 13 J primers generated amplicons of the TCR beta CDR3. Each CDR3 protein is one row after TCRdb ran MiXCR on the multiplex PCR reads. Seen here are about 10,000 distinct CDR3 sequences, roughly 17% observed once, and the top ten hold about 3.5%. Sequenced sample: lung tumor tissue. The receptors here all came from a man aged 35-49 years with non-small cell lung cancer.

This clonotype appeared many times. The genes are TRBV6-1 and TRBJ2-1, with 11 positions matching TRBD2. The CDR3 has 14 residues. Germline lookup yields CDR1 MNHNS and CDR2 SASEGT. V was clipped by 8 bases and J by 2 bases; unmatched bases: 2. CDR3 region: CASWGLAAYNEQFF. The CDR3 region has the DNA TGTGCCAGCTGGGGACTAGCGGCCTACAATGAGCAGTTCTTC.

By frequency in the sample, this clonotype is medium-sized. This chain joins TRBV7-9 and TRBJ2-2, with a tentative D call TRBD2 (6 bases). This CDR3 has 16 amino acids. V lost 5 bases to trimming and J lost 4 bases, with 17 bases between them. CDR1 and CDR2 from the germline V gene are SEHNR and FQNEAQ (reference sequence). This CDR3 reads CASSHPTGGSTGELFF. CDR3 coding DNA: TGTGCCAGCAGCCATCCCACCGGGGGAAGCACCGGGGAGCTGTTTTTT.

By its share, this clonotype is medium-sized. This chain connects TRBV7-8 to TRBJ1-6; TRBD1 is a possible D gene (5 bases). The length of the CDR3 is 21 residues. Trimming took off 2 bases at V and 6 bases at J, with 29 bases between the two ends. Germline loops: CDR1 SGHVS, CDR2 FQNEAQ. CDR3 sequence: CASSLTAQRETVSGGNSPLHF. DNA of the CDR3: TGTGCCAGCAGCTTAACAGCGCAGCGGGAGACAGTTTCGGGCGGTAATTCACCCCTCCACTTT.

This clonotype ranks as medium-sized. The chain has TRBV24-1 and TRBJ2-7, with D unclear. Trimming took 4 bases from V and 2 from J, leaving 2 bases between them. The CDR3 is 11 amino acids. Germline CDR1 KGHDR, CDR2 SFDVKD. This CDR3 reads CATSDTYEQYF. For the CDR3, the DNA is TGTGCCACCAGTGACACCTACGAGCAGTACTTC.

By share of the sample, this clonotype is medium-sized. The rearrangement joins TRBV10-3 to TRBJ1-1, with TRBD1 identical over 10 bases. Germline assignment: CDR1 ENHRY and CDR2 SYGVKD. The CDR3 has 17 amino acids. V shed 3 bases, J shed 3 bases, and the junction held 10 bases outside the gene matches. The CDR3 DNA follows: TGTGCCATCAGTGATAATTATGGACAGGGGGGGGACACTGAAGCTTTCTTT. It yields the protein CAISDNYGQGGDTEAFF.

The chain joins TRBV27 to TRBJ2-3, with TRBD1 matching 9 bases. The CDR3 runs 13 residues. The germline gives CDR1 MNHEY, CDR2 SMNVEV (reference sequence). V lost 8 bases to trimming and J lost 2 bases; unmatched junction nucleotides: 2. The CDR3 sequence is CASRTGDTDTQYF. CDR3 in DNA: TGTGCCAGCCGGACAGGGGACACAGATACGCAGTATTTT.

This clonotype is labeled medium-sized. The chain links TRBV19 to TRBJ1-5, with D perhaps matching TRBD1 (5 bases). The length of the CDR3 is 15 residues. Trimming removed 5 bases from V and 3 bases from J, with 14 bases in between. Germline CDR1 and CDR2: LNHDA and SQIVND (reference sequence). CDR3 sequence reads: CASSPSWGNNQPQHF. The CDR3 DNA is TGTGCCAGTAGTCCTTCATGGGGGAACAATCAGCCCCAGCATTTT.

A word on this clonotype: The germline gene is not matched at one end of the junction; a read error may be the cause. The chain uses TRBV12-3 or TRBV12-4 and TRBJ2-7; 7 bases agree with TRBD1. The CDR3 is made up of 15 amino acids. CDR3: CASAPRPGQKYEQYF. The CDR3, as DNA: TGCGCCAGCGCCCCTCGGCCGGGACAGAAGTACGAGCAGTACTTC.

By sample share, this clonotype is medium-sized (0.01 to 0.1%). CDR3 bases: TGTGCCAGCAGTCGGGGTTCCTACGAGCAGTACTTC. This translates into CASSRGSYEQYF. The V gene is TRBV6-2 or TRBV6-3, the J gene TRBJ2-7, with TRBD2 as a possible D gene (5 bases). CDR1 is MNHEY, CDR2 SVGEGT, per germline. The V end lost 5 bases, the J end lost 1 base, and 6 bases lay between the germline ends. This CDR3 spans 12 amino acids.

This clonotype has just a few counts. This CDR3 fails to terminate in the conserved phenylalanine or tryptophan, so it likely reflects a read error. The DNA is left out, because the CDR3 cannot be placed on it with certainty; the CDR3 is given as TCRdb lists it. V and J are TRBV4-2 and TRBJ2-3; the D segment call TRBD2 is taken from the table without a DNA check. Germline values: CDR1 LGHNA, CDR2 YNFKEQ. From its first to its last residue, the CDR3 has 18 amino acids. This CDR3 is CASSHALAVQDGVQYFGP.

Within the sample, this clonotype is medium-sized. V usage is TRBV27 and J usage is TRBJ1-2; possible D gene TRBD1, 5 bases. From germline, CDR1 is MNHEY and CDR2 SMNVEV (reference sequence). V shed 5 bases and J shed 3 bases, with 10 bases lying between them. The CDR3 extends over 13 amino acids. CDR3 nucleotide sequence: TGTGCCAGCAGTCCAGCGACAGACTATGGCTACACCTTC. Translation gives CASSPATDYGYTF.

The sample holds many counts of this clonotype. The gene calls are TRBV28 and TRBJ2-2; either TRBD1 or TRBD2 may fit D (6 bases each). CDR3 length: 16 residues. Looked up from germline, CDR1 is MDHEN and CDR2 is SYDVKM. V gave up 0 bases and J gave up 4 bases, with 12 bases separating them. The CDR3 sequence: CASSLWGRGGTGELFF. The CDR3, as DNA: TGTGCCAGCAGTTTATGGGGCAGGGGAGGCACCGGGGAGCTGTTTTTT.

This clonotype was counted many times. The gene calls are TRBV13 and TRBJ2-7; D ambiguous. The CDR3 length is 15 residues. Trimming shortened V by 5 bases and J by 0 bases, and 14 bases separated the two germline ends. Germline lookup yields CDR1 PRHDT and CDR2 FYEKMQ (reference sequence). CDR3 sequence (DNA): TGTGCCAGCAGCAACGTCGCTTTGTCCTCCTACGAGCAGTACTTC. It specifies CASSNVALSSYEQYF.

This clonotype was counted at least ten times. CDR3 bases: TGTGCCAGCAGTTTTGGAGGGGCAGAGACCCAGTACTTC. This gives the protein CASSFGGAETQYF. The V and J genes are TRBV28 and TRBJ2-5; weak D call: TRBD2 (6 bases). There are 13 residues in the CDR3. Per the germline V gene, CDR1 is MDHEN and CDR2 is SYDVKM. V dropped 3 bases and J dropped 4 bases, with 9 bases sitting between them.

This clonotype is medium-sized. V is TRBV12-3 or TRBV12-4 and J is TRBJ2-1; the D gene is possibly TRBD2 (6 bases). The ends were cut back, 7 bases at V and 8 bases at J, with 9 bases in the middle. This CDR3 has 11 amino acids. The CDR3 region is CASTPGDEQFF. The CDR3 DNA sequence: TGTGCCAGCACCCCGGGGGATGAGCAGTTCTTC.

This clonotype was detected ten times or more. This rearrangement joins TRBV6-1 to TRBJ1-1, with D hard to call. The V end lost 6 bases, the J end lost 7 bases, and 18 bases lay between the germline ends. The germline CDR1 and CDR2 sequences are MNHNS and SASEGT. The CDR3 loop spans 14 amino acids. The CDR3 reads CASRGLIETGEAFF. CDR3 sequence (DNA): TGTGCCAGCAGGGGTCTCATCGAGACCGGTGAAGCTTTCTTT.

This clonotype was seen once. The rearrangement joins TRBV19 to TRBJ1-4; no reliable D call. This CDR3 region has 15 residues. Germline loops: CDR1 LNHDA, CDR2 SQIVND (reference sequence). The V and J ends lost 5 bases and 0 bases respectively, with 10 bases between them. The chain's CDR3 is CASSARISTNEKLFF. In DNA, the CDR3 is TGTGCCAGTAGTGCGAGGATTTCAACTAATGAAAAACTGTTTTTT.

This clonotype was seen many times. This chain connects TRBV15 to TRBJ2-2; D remains ambiguous. Germline V gene lookup returns CDR1 LNHNV and CDR2 YYDKDF (reference sequence). The CDR3 contains 15 residues. Trimming took 3 bases from V and 3 from J, leaving 11 bases between them. In DNA form, the CDR3 reads TGTGCCACCAGCAGTCCGACTCCTTACACCGGGGAGCTGTTTTTT. Translated: CATSSPTPYTGELFF.